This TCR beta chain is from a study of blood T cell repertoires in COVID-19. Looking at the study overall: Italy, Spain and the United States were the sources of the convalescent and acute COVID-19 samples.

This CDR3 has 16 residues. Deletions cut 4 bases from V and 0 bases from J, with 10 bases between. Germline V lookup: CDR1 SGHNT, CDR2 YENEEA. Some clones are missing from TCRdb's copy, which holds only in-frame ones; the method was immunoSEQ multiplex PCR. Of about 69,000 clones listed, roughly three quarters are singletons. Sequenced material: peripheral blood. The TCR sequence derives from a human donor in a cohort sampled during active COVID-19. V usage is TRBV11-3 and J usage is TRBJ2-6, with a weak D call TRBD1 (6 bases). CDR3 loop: CASSYRAPSGANVLTF. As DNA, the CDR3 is TGTGCCAGCAGCTACAGGGCCCCCTCTGGGGCCAACGTCCTGACTTTC.